The 31 T cell receptor beta chains given below trace back to one sample, sequenced in a study of cytotoxic CD8 clonotypes in ibrutinib-treated CLL. The data were produced by immunoSEQ multiplex PCR, yet TCRdb's version contains in-frame clones alone and is incomplete. The profile shows roughly 150,000 clones, 70% to 80% of them singletons. The material was PBMCs, obtained after 24 months of ibrutinib treatment. These receptors were obtained from a human donor with chronic lymphocytic leukemia.

The rearrangement uses TRBV7-2 and TRBJ2-7, with a possible D match to TRBD1 (5 bases). Germline V gene lookup returns CDR1 SGHTA and CDR2 FQGNSA. This CDR3 comprises 11 residues. The V and J ends lost 2 bases and 9 bases respectively, with 8 bases between them. The CDR3 nucleotides read TGTGCCAGCAGCTTATTAGGGGCGCAGTACTTC. This sequence encodes CASSLLGAQYF. The full variable domain, completed using reference TRBV7-2 and TRBJ2-7, is GAGVSQSPSNKVTEKGKDVELRCDPISGHTALYWYRQSLGQGLEFLIYFQGNSAPDKSGLPSDRFSAERTGGSVSTLTIQRTQQEDSAVYLCASSLLGAQYFGPGTRLTVT.

V gene TRBV6-1 combines with J gene TRBJ1-5; D may be TRBD1 (6 bases). In germline, CDR1 is MNHNS, CDR2 SASEGT. Trimming stripped 0 bases from V and 3 bases from J, with 15 bases between. The CDR3 is 17 amino acids. The CDR3 sequence is CASSEAWGVGANQPQHF. CDR3 nucleotide sequence: TGTGCCAGCAGTGAAGCCTGGGGGGTGGGGGCCAATCAGCCCCAGCATTTT.

V and J are TRBV30 and TRBJ2-3; TRBD2 is a possible D gene (5 bases). The CDR3 is 14 residues long. V lost 1 base and J 2 bases, leaving 10 bases between the germline ends. Germline V lookup: CDR1 GTSNPN, CDR2 SVGIG (reference sequence). The CDR3 loop reads CAWSGTGNTDTQYF. As DNA, the CDR3 is TGTGCCTGGAGTGGGACGGGAAACACAGATACGCAGTATTTT. The full variable domain, rest sourced from reference TRBV30 and TRBJ2-3, is SQTIHQWPATLVQPVGSPLSLECTVEGTSNPNLYWYRQAAGRGLQLLFYSVGIGQISSEVPQNLSASRPQDRQFILSSKKLLLSDSGFYLCAWSGTGNTDTQYFGPGTRLTVL.

The chain couples TRBV6-5 to TRBJ2-2, with TRBD2 as a possible D gene (5 bases). The CDR3 runs to 14 residues. CDR1 is MNHEY and CDR2 is SVGAGI in the germline V gene. The V and J ends lost 2 bases and 3 bases respectively, with 7 bases between them. The CDR3 bases are TGTGCCAGCAGTTACGGAGCGGACACCGGGGAGCTGTTTTTT. It is translated as CASSYGADTGELFF.

This clone has just a few counts. In DNA form, the CDR3 reads TGTGCCAGTAGGGGTAGCTCAATGCCCTACGAGCAGTACTTC. Residues: CASRGSSMPYEQYF. V is TRBV19 and J is TRBJ2-7; unclear D gene. The CDR3 contains 14 residues. Trimming stripped 6 bases from V and 2 bases from J, with 14 bases between. Per germline, CDR1 LNHDA and CDR2 SQIVND (reference sequence).

The rearrangement joins TRBV7-3 to TRBJ2-5; 10 positions match TRBD1. Trimming at V came to 5 bases and at J to 7 bases, leaving 4 bases not matched to a gene. The CDR3 is made up of 13 amino acids. Germline V gene data show CDR1 as SGHTA and CDR2 as FQGTGA. The CDR3: CASSPRDRGTQYF. The CDR3 nucleotides read TGTGCCAGCAGCCCCCGGGACAGGGGGACCCAGTACTTC.

This clone was recorded once. This chain joins TRBV18 and TRBJ1-1, with D tentatively TRBD1 (6 bases). This CDR3 has 15 residues. The germline CDR1 and CDR2 sequences are KGHSH and LQKENI. Trimming took off 8 bases at V and 3 bases at J, with 19 bases between the two ends. CDR3 sequence reads: CASTGGGARDTEAFF. CDR3 bases: TGTGCCAGCACGGGTGGGGGGGCAAGAGACACTGAAGCTTTCTTT.

This clone was seen a handful of times. In the same sample, other DNA sequences code for this CDR3. The chain recombines TRBV4-1 with TRBJ2-3; D not resolved. V was pared by 0 bases and J by 0 bases, with 4 bases between. CDR3 size: 14 residues. Per the germline V gene, CDR1 is MGHRA and CDR2 is YSYEKL. CDR3 protein: CASSQDPSTDTQYF. The CDR3, as DNA: TGCGCCAGCAGCCAAGACCCCAGCACAGATACGCAGTATTTT.

The chain combines TRBV19 with TRBJ2-7; 7 bases line up with TRBD1. Trimming removed 5 bases from V and 2 bases from J; junction bases left unmatched: 9. The CDR3 has 15 residues. CDR1 is LNHDA, CDR2 SQIVND, per germline (reference sequence). Here the CDR3 DNA reads TGTGCCAGTAGTGCCCGGACAGGTCAAACCTACGAGCAGTACTTC. Translation: CASSARTGQTYEQYF.

This clone was recorded once. The J gene is TRBJ2-7, the V gene TRBV4-3; D unclear. The V end lost 0 bases, the J end lost 6 bases, and 9 bases lay between the germline ends. Germline V lookup: CDR1 LGHNA, CDR2 YSLEER. The CDR3 spans 13 residues. The CDR3 region has the DNA TGCGCCAGCAGCCAAGATTGGTTTGGCGAGCAGTACTTC. Translating it yields CASSQDWFGEQYF.

The chain links TRBV6-1 to TRBJ2-1; no firm D call. The germline V and J ends were trimmed by 6 bases and 4 bases, with 10 bases remaining between them. Germline values: CDR1 MNHNS, CDR2 SASEGT. This CDR3 has 13 amino acids. CDR3 sequence: CASSPGLYNEQFF. CDR3 in DNA: TGTGCCAGCAGCCCGGGTCTTTACAATGAGCAGTTCTTC.

This chain joins TRBV10-3 and TRBJ2-2; D is unclear. The CDR3 is made up of 11 amino acids. Germline V gene sequence: CDR1 ENHRY, CDR2 SYGVKD. Trimming stripped 8 bases from V and 5 bases from J, with 6 bases between. CDR3 sequence (DNA): TGTGCCATCGCCGGGACCGGGGAGCTGTTTTTT. It yields the protein CAIAGTGELFF.

This clone was seen just once. Here the CDR3 reads CASSLAAGSYEQYF. CDR3 sequence (DNA): TGCGCCAGCAGCTTGGCCGCGGGGTCCTACGAGCAGTACTTC. V and J are TRBV5-1 and TRBJ2-7, with D possibly matching TRBD2 (6 bases). Germline CDR1 and CDR2: SGHRS and YFSETQ. The CDR3 loop spans 14 amino acids. V dropped 0 bases and J dropped 1 base, with 8 bases sitting between them.

The chain carries TRBV10-3 and TRBJ2-5; 12 bases match TRBD2. The V gene end was trimmed by 6 bases and the J gene end by 1 base; junction bases not matched to a gene: 6. Germline assignment: CDR1 ENHRY and CDR2 SYGVKD. This CDR3 comprises 16 residues. The CDR3 DNA reads as TGTGCCATCAGCCGACTAGCGGGAGCCCCCCAAGAGACCCAGTACTTC. This gives the protein CAISRLAGAPQETQYF.

J is TRBJ1-6 and V is TRBV7-8; D not resolved. Trimming removed 5 bases at V and 7 bases at J, with 9 bases between. Germline loops: CDR1 SGHVS, CDR2 FQNEAQ. The CDR3 length is 13 residues. Here the CDR3 DNA reads TGTGCCAGCAGCCCTCGGACGAATTCACCCCTCCACTTT. This gives the protein CASSPRTNSPLHF.

The chain carries TRBV7-9 and TRBJ2-1, with a tentative D call TRBD2 (5 bases). The CDR3 is made up of 15 amino acids. The germline V and J ends were trimmed by 5 bases and 8 bases, with 19 bases remaining between them. Germline CDR1 SEHNR, CDR2 FQNEAQ (reference sequence). The DNA of the CDR3 is TGTGCCAGCAGCCCCCGGCGGGCCGCTAAGGATGAGCAGTTCTTC. This translates into CASSPRRAAKDEQFF. The full variable domain, its missing parts supplied by reference TRBV7-9 and TRBJ2-1, is DTGVSQNPRHKITKRGQNVTFRCDPISEHNRLYWYRQTLGQGPEFLTYFQNEAQLEKSRLLSDRFSAERPKGSFSTLEIQRTEQGDSAMYLCASSPRRAAKDEQFFGPGTRLTVL.

The V and J genes are TRBV6-1 and TRBJ2-3; tentatively, D is TRBD2 (6 bases). Per the germline V gene, CDR1 is MNHNS and CDR2 is SASEGT. The CDR3 loop spans 16 amino acids. Trimming removed 3 bases at V and 1 base at J, with 14 bases between. The CDR3 DNA reads TGTGCCAGCAGTGATGCGGGGTGGAGGGGCACAGATACGCAGTATTTT. Its translation: CASSDAGWRGTDTQYF.

This chain connects TRBV27 to TRBJ2-7; 8 bases fit TRBD1. J lost 4 bases, V lost 6 bases, and 8 bases had no gene match. The CDR3 is 14 residues long. The germline CDR1 and CDR2 sequences are MNHEY and SMNVEV (reference sequence). For the CDR3, the DNA is TGTGCCAGCAGGCCAGGGGGCGTGGTGTACGAGCAGTACTTC. Protein: CASRPGGVVYEQYF.

This chain connects TRBV5-1 to TRBJ2-7, with TRBD2 as a possible D gene (7 bases). The V end was cut by 3 bases, the J end by 7 bases, with 20 bases between. CDR1 is SGHRS, CDR2 YFSETQ, per germline. The CDR3 contains 15 residues. CDR3 residues: CASSWGASGVREQYF. CDR3 bases: TGCGCCAGCAGCTGGGGGGCTAGCGGCGTTCGGGAGCAGTACTTC.

This clone was detected many times. This rearrangement joins TRBV18 to TRBJ1-2; 9 nucleotides line up with TRBD1. This CDR3 contains 12 residues. The V and J ends lost 6 bases and 6 bases, in that order; junction bases with no gene match: 2. The germline V gene has CDR1 KGHSH and CDR2 LQKENI. The CDR3 protein is CASSTGGNGYTF. CDR3 nucleotides: TGTGCCAGCTCCACAGGGGGCAATGGCTACACCTTC.

This clone occurred once. The CDR3 sequence: CASSELAGGHNEQFF. The CDR3 nucleotides are TGTGCCAGCAGTGAGCTAGCGGGGGGTCACAATGAGCAGTTCTTC. The chain is built from TRBV2 and TRBJ2-1; the match to TRBD2 covers 11 bases. Trimming took 3 bases from V and 5 from J; bases not matched to a gene: 3. CDR3 size: 15 residues. In germline, CDR1 is SNHLY, CDR2 FYNNEI.

The rearrangement joins TRBV5-3 to TRBJ2-7; 8 bases line up with TRBD1. TRBV5-3 is filed as an ORF, its function uncertain. The CDR3 extends over 12 amino acids. Germline trimming cut 5 bases from V and 5 bases from J; bases unmatched to any gene: 3. CDR3 in amino acids: CARSSDRDEQYF. The CDR3 region has the DNA TGTGCCAGAAGTTCGGACAGGGACGAGCAGTACTTC.

The chain combines TRBV28 with TRBJ1-1, with TRBD1 as a possible D gene (6 bases). The CDR3 is 14 residues long. V was clipped by 2 bases and J by 1 base, with 8 bases between them. CDR1 is MDHEN, CDR2 SYDVKM, per germline. Written as DNA, the CDR3 is TGTGCCAGCAGTTTAGGAGGGGGGAACACTGAAGCTTTCTTT. Translating gives CASSLGGGNTEAFF.

V is TRBV6-5 and J is TRBJ2-2; D is ambiguous. The germline V gene encodes CDR1 MNHEY and CDR2 SVGAGI. Trimming removed 2 bases from V and 4 bases from J, with 11 bases in between. The CDR3 sequence is 15 residues long. CDR3 bases: TGTGCCAGCAGTTACAATAGGGAAGGCACCGGGGAGCTGTTTTTT. Translated, it gives CASSYNREGTGELFF.

J is TRBJ2-5 and V is TRBV19; D not certain. Trimming removed 10 bases from V and 5 bases from J, with 17 bases in between. The CDR3 runs 13 residues. CDR1 is LNHDA and CDR2 is SQIVND in the germline V gene (reference sequence). CDR3 DNA sequence: TGTGCCACCGCGCGGCAGGCCGAGGAGACCCAGTACTTC. It specifies CATARQAEETQYF.

V is TRBV11-2 and J is TRBJ2-1; D might be TRBD1 (6 bases). The V and J ends lost 1 base and 5 bases respectively, with 12 bases between them. The CDR3 sequence is 15 residues long. Germline V gene data show CDR1 as SGHAT and CDR2 as FQNNGV. In DNA form, the CDR3 reads TGTGCCAGCAGCTTAGGGGGGCCCCCGCACAATGAGCAGTTCTTC. Translation: CASSLGGPPHNEQFF.

J is TRBJ1-2 and V is TRBV6-1; D call uncertain. This CDR3 has 13 amino acids. CDR1 and CDR2 (germline): MNHNS, SASEGT. Trimming stripped 4 bases from V and 6 bases from J, with 12 bases between. CDR3: CASSARARDGYTF. The CDR3 DNA sequence: TGTGCCAGCAGTGCCCGAGCCCGCGATGGCTACACCTTC.

The table lists this clone with a count of one. At one end, the junction sequence differs from germline, possibly due to a read error. This chain uses TRBV7-8 with TRBJ2-7; the match to TRBD1 covers 8 bases. The CDR3 length is 13 residues. Germline V gene data show CDR1 as SGHVS and CDR2 as FQNEAQ. Here the CDR3 DNA reads TGTGCCAGCAGCTTAGGGCCCCGCTCGACAGGGGACTTC. Encoded protein: CASSLGPRSTGDF.

The chain carries TRBV9 and TRBJ1-6; TRBD1 is a possible D gene (5 bases). The CDR3 runs to 16 residues. With 7 bases removed from V and 7 bases from J, the gap between germline ends came to 21 bases. Germline CDR1 SGDLS, CDR2 YYNGEE. CDR3 sequence: CASGRSPARGNSPLHF. The CDR3 nucleotides read TGTGCCAGCGGACGCTCCCCCGCAAGGGGAAATTCACCCCTCCACTTT.

The V gene is TRBV7-2, the J gene TRBJ2-7, with D possibly being TRBD1 or TRBD2 (6 bases each). The CDR3 extends over 11 amino acids. In germline, CDR1 is SGHTA, CDR2 FQGNSA. Trimming took off 8 bases at V and 6 bases at J, with 11 bases between the two ends. CDR3 protein: CASGGPGEQYF. CDR3 coding DNA: TGTGCCAGCGGGGGGCCGGGCGAGCAGTACTTC.

This chain joins TRBV7-3 and TRBJ2-3; TRBD1 aligns across 11 bases. Germline V gene data show CDR1 as SGHTA and CDR2 as FQGTGA. This CDR3 contains 15 residues. The ends lost 1 base at V and 4 bases at J; junction bases unmatched: 1. The CDR3 region has the DNA TGTGCCAGCAGCTTAATGGGACAGGGGGCAGATACGCAGTATTTT. It specifies CASSLMGQGADTQYF.